The rows below give T cell receptor beta chains drawn from one sample of a study of blood T cell repertoires in COVID-19. Profiled with immunoSEQ multiplex PCR; TCRdb holds only in-frame clones, not every one. The table lists roughly 150,000 clones, roughly 89% of them singletons. Material for sequencing was peripheral blood. Every receptor here comes from a human donor in a cohort sampled during active COVID-19. Each CDR3 is given with its conserved first and last residue. The order of the fields is J gene, D gene, clone size, V gene, CDR3 DNA, CDR3 protein. A D gene is named only where the DNA matches it firmly. The size entry is marked missing in some rows and otherwise reads once, few, many or a size class.

j_call: TRBJ2-6
d_call: -
clone_size: -
v_call: TRBV9
cdr3_nt: TGTGCCAGCAGCGTAGCTTTTCAGGGGCCTGGGGCCAACGTCCTGACTTTC
cdr3_aa: CASSVAFQGPGANVLTF

j_call: TRBJ1-2
d_call: TRBD1
clone_size: once
v_call: TRBV6-6
cdr3_nt: TGTGCCAGCAGGGACAGGGGGCGAAGGGGCTACACCTTC
cdr3_aa: CASRDRGRRGYTF

j_call: TRBJ2-7
d_call: -
clone_size: -
v_call: TRBV2
cdr3_nt: TGTGCCAGCATTACTCGCCGGGACACAGTCTACGAGCAGTACTTC
cdr3_aa: CASITRRDTVYEQYF

j_call: TRBJ2-7
d_call: TRBD2
clone_size: -
v_call: TRBV11-2
cdr3_nt: TGTGCCAGCAGCTCCACCCGACTAGCCTCAAGCTCCTACGAGCAGTACTTC
cdr3_aa: CASSSTRLASSSYEQYF

j_call: TRBJ2-2
d_call: -
clone_size: -
v_call: TRBV9
cdr3_nt: TGTGCCAGCAGGGAAGGGGGTGTAAACACCGGGGAGCTGTTTTTT
cdr3_aa: CASREGGVNTGELFF

j_call: TRBJ2-3
d_call: -
clone_size: -
v_call: TRBV19
cdr3_nt: TGTGCCAGCAGGAACACAGATACGCAGTATTTT
cdr3_aa: CASRNTDTQYF

j_call: TRBJ2-7
d_call: -
clone_size: few
v_call: TRBV12-3/TRBV12-4
cdr3_nt: TGTGCCAGCAGCCACTCCTACGAGCAGTACTTC
cdr3_aa: CASSHSYEQYF

j_call: TRBJ2-7
d_call: TRBD1
clone_size: -
v_call: TRBV29-1
cdr3_nt: TGCAGCGTTGTGAGTCGGACAGGCCACTTAGAGCAGTACTTC
cdr3_aa: CSVVSRTGHLEQYF

j_call: TRBJ1-2
d_call: -
clone_size: -
v_call: TRBV5-5
cdr3_nt: TGTGCCAGCAGCTTGGCTCGGTATGGCTACACCTTC
cdr3_aa: CASSLARYGYTF

j_call: TRBJ1-4
d_call: -
clone_size: -
v_call: TRBV5-5
cdr3_nt: TGTGCCAGCAGCTTGGCTTCCACTAATGAAAAACTGTTTTTT
cdr3_aa: CASSLASTNEKLFF

j_call: TRBJ1-5
d_call: -
clone_size: -
v_call: TRBV28
cdr3_nt: TGTGCCAGCAGTTTATCCCCGGTTCAGCCCCAGCATTTT
cdr3_aa: CASSLSPVQPQHF

j_call: TRBJ1-6
d_call: -
clone_size: once
v_call: TRBV20-1
cdr3_nt: TGCAGTGCTAGTCCGTTGGGGGGGTCCTATAATTCACCCCTCCACTTT
cdr3_aa: CSASPLGGSYNSPLHF

j_call: TRBJ2-7
d_call: TRBD2
clone_size: -
v_call: TRBV7-6
cdr3_nt: TGTGCCAGCAGCCGGGGACTAGCGAATACCTACGAGCAGTACTTC
cdr3_aa: CASSRGLANTYEQYF

j_call: TRBJ2-7
d_call: -
clone_size: -
v_call: TRBV7-8
cdr3_nt: TGTGCCAGCAATTCCAACGGGTTTGCCTACGAGCAGTACTTC
cdr3_aa: CASNSNGFAYEQYF

j_call: TRBJ1-3
d_call: -
clone_size: -
v_call: TRBV12-5
cdr3_nt: TGTGCTAGTACAAGGTATACAGAGAACGATAAACGGAACACCATATATTTT
cdr3_aa: CASTRYTENDKRNTIYF

j_call: TRBJ1-2
d_call: -
clone_size: -
v_call: TRBV6-6
cdr3_nt: TGTGCCAGCACCCCTTTAGCGGGAGGCTACACCTTC
cdr3_aa: CASTPLAGGYTF

j_call: TRBJ1-2
d_call: -
clone_size: -
v_call: TRBV6-5
cdr3_nt: TGTGCCAGCAGTTACCGAGGCACAGGGACTAACTATGGCTACACCTTC
cdr3_aa: CASSYRGTGTNYGYTF

j_call: TRBJ2-6
d_call: -
clone_size: -
v_call: TRBV7-2
cdr3_nt: TGTGCCAGCAGCCCCGGCGGAGGGGCCAACGTCCTGACTTTC
cdr3_aa: CASSPGGGANVLTF

j_call: TRBJ2-7
d_call: TRBD1
clone_size: -
v_call: TRBV19
cdr3_nt: TGTGCCAGTAGTATCCCGGGACAGACCCTTTACGAGCAGTACTTC
cdr3_aa: CASSIPGQTLYEQYF

j_call: TRBJ2-7
d_call: TRBD2
clone_size: -
v_call: TRBV7-2
cdr3_nt: TGTGCCAGCAGCTTTGGACTAGCGGGGGGGCTATCCCCGGGGGAGCAGTACTTC
cdr3_aa: CASSFGLAGGLSPGEQYF

j_call: TRBJ2-7
d_call: -
clone_size: -
v_call: TRBV29-1
cdr3_nt: TGCAGCGTTGAAGAAGGGGGGGCCACCCCCCCCTACGAGCAGTACTTC
cdr3_aa: CSVEEGGATPPYEQYF

j_call: TRBJ1-2
d_call: -
clone_size: once
v_call: TRBV6-2/TRBV6-3
cdr3_nt: TGTGCCAGCAGTTCCCTCGGAGGGGTGAATGGCTACACCTTC
cdr3_aa: CASSSLGGVNGYTF

j_call: TRBJ2-7
d_call: -
clone_size: -
v_call: TRBV14
cdr3_nt: TGTGCCAGCAGCCTTCCGGTGTACTTC
cdr3_aa: CASSLPVYF

j_call: TRBJ2-7
d_call: TRBD1
clone_size: once
v_call: TRBV6-5
cdr3_nt: TGTGCCAGCAGTTACTTGGGCAGGGGGCTATCCTACGAGCAGTACTTC
cdr3_aa: CASSYLGRGLSYEQYF

j_call: TRBJ2-1
d_call: TRBD2
clone_size: -
v_call: TRBV6-5
cdr3_nt: TGTGCCAGCAGTTACCCGCGGGGGGGCAGGAATGAGCAGTTCTTC
cdr3_aa: CASSYPRGGRNEQFF

j_call: TRBJ2-7
d_call: -
clone_size: -
v_call: TRBV7-8
cdr3_nt: TGTGCCAGCAGCTTAGGACAGGTTTACGAGCAGTACTTC
cdr3_aa: CASSLGQVYEQYF

j_call: TRBJ2-7
d_call: -
clone_size: few
v_call: TRBV4-1
cdr3_nt: TGCGCCAGCAGCCAGGGACACGGCTCCTACGAGCAGTACTTC
cdr3_aa: CASSQGHGSYEQYF

j_call: TRBJ1-1
d_call: -
clone_size: once
v_call: TRBV5-5
cdr3_nt: TGTGCCAGCAGCTTTGCAGGGGACACTGAAGCTTTCTTT
cdr3_aa: CASSFAGDTEAFF

j_call: TRBJ2-3
d_call: TRBD2
clone_size: -
v_call: TRBV9
cdr3_nt: TGTGCCAGCAGCGTCTCCGGGGGGTTTAGCACAGATACGCAGTATTTT
cdr3_aa: CASSVSGGFSTDTQYF

j_call: TRBJ2-6
d_call: -
clone_size: -
v_call: TRBV27
cdr3_nt: TGTGCCAGCAGTTCGACTCCCCCACATGGAGGGGCCAACGTCCTGACTTTC
cdr3_aa: CASSSTPPHGGANVLTF

j_call: TRBJ2-7
d_call: -
clone_size: -
v_call: TRBV6-2/TRBV6-3
cdr3_nt: TGTGCCAGCAGTTACGAAAGCTACAGCTACGAGCAGTACTTC
cdr3_aa: CASSYESYSYEQYF

j_call: TRBJ1-2
d_call: -
clone_size: -
v_call: TRBV2
cdr3_nt: TGTGCCAGCAGTGAACGGACAGCGTCGCTAGGCTACACCTTC
cdr3_aa: CASSERTASLGYTF

j_call: TRBJ1-1
d_call: TRBD1
clone_size: once
v_call: TRBV10-3
cdr3_nt: TGTGCCATCAGTACTCGGACAGGGGGAGGAAACACTGAAGCTTTCTTT
cdr3_aa: CAISTRTGGGNTEAFF

j_call: TRBJ1-1
d_call: -
clone_size: few
v_call: TRBV5-6
cdr3_nt: TGTGCCAGCAGCTTGGGTGAGGGATGGCGGGACACTGAAGCTTTCTTT
cdr3_aa: CASSLGEGWRDTEAFF

j_call: TRBJ1-2
d_call: TRBD1
clone_size: -
v_call: TRBV5-1
cdr3_nt: TGCGCCAGCAGCTTGCCCCTTAACTTACAGGGGGTCTATGGCTACACCTTC
cdr3_aa: CASSLPLNLQGVYGYTF

j_call: TRBJ1-1
d_call: -
clone_size: -
v_call: TRBV6-1
cdr3_nt: TGTGCCAGCAGTGAATGGTTTGGGGGGTATCCCTTCTTT
cdr3_aa: CASSEWFGGYPFF

j_call: TRBJ2-1
d_call: TRBD2
clone_size: -
v_call: TRBV9
cdr3_nt: TGTGCCAGCAGTACCCTAGCGGGAGGTAGGGATGAGCAGTTCTTC
cdr3_aa: CASSTLAGGRDEQFF

j_call: TRBJ2-7
d_call: -
clone_size: -
v_call: TRBV19
cdr3_nt: TGTGCCAGTAGTATCGGGACATTTTCCTACGAGCAGTACTTC
cdr3_aa: CASSIGTFSYEQYF

j_call: TRBJ2-3
d_call: TRBD2
clone_size: -
v_call: TRBV5-1
cdr3_nt: TGCGCCAGCAGCTTCGGACTAGCGGGAGTGGCAGATACGCAGTATTTT
cdr3_aa: CASSFGLAGVADTQYF

j_call: TRBJ2-7
d_call: TRBD1
clone_size: -
v_call: TRBV24-1
cdr3_nt: TGTGCCACCAGTGATCCCGGGACAGGGGTCTACGAGCAGTACTTC
cdr3_aa: CATSDPGTGVYEQYF

j_call: TRBJ2-7
d_call: -
clone_size: -
v_call: TRBV28
cdr3_nt: TGTGCCAGCAGTTTGATCCGACCGGGAGAGCAGTACTTC
cdr3_aa: CASSLIRPGEQYF

j_call: TRBJ2-7
d_call: -
clone_size: -
v_call: TRBV7-9
cdr3_nt: TGTGCCAGCAGCTTACTTCGGGGGAGTGGCTCCTACGAGCAGTACTTC
cdr3_aa: CASSLLRGSGSYEQYF

j_call: TRBJ1-1
d_call: -
clone_size: -
v_call: TRBV4-3
cdr3_nt: TGCGCCAGCAGCCAACAGATGAACACTGAAGCTTTCTTT
cdr3_aa: CASSQQMNTEAFF

j_call: TRBJ2-4
d_call: -
clone_size: -
v_call: TRBV30
cdr3_nt: TGTGCCTGGATACAGTCCCCAGGCATTCAGTACTTC
cdr3_aa: CAWIQSPGIQYF

j_call: TRBJ2-7
d_call: TRBD1
clone_size: -
v_call: TRBV7-9
cdr3_nt: TGTGCCAGCAGCTTGGGGCAGGGGGTCGACGAGCAGTACTTC
cdr3_aa: CASSLGQGVDEQYF

j_call: TRBJ2-1
d_call: TRBD1
clone_size: -
v_call: TRBV10-3
cdr3_nt: TGTGCCATCAGTGGGGGACAGGGGGCTTACAATGAGCAGTTCTTC
cdr3_aa: CAISGGQGAYNEQFF

j_call: TRBJ2-7
d_call: TRBD2
clone_size: -
v_call: TRBV5-1
cdr3_nt: TGCGCCAGCAGCTCCGGACTAGCGGGGGGGCCGGGCTACGAGCAGTACTTC
cdr3_aa: CASSSGLAGGPGYEQYF

j_call: TRBJ2-4
d_call: TRBD1
clone_size: -
v_call: TRBV9
cdr3_nt: TGTGCCAGCAGCCCATTCTCCGGGACAGGGGTCGCCAAAAACATTCAGTACTTC
cdr3_aa: CASSPFSGTGVAKNIQYF

j_call: TRBJ1-6
d_call: TRBD1
clone_size: once
v_call: TRBV23-1
cdr3_nt: TGCGCCAGCAGTCAATGGTTGGGACAGTCTAGCTCCTATAATTCACCCCTCCACTTT
cdr3_aa: CASSQWLGQSSSYNSPLHF

j_call: TRBJ2-7
d_call: -
clone_size: -
v_call: TRBV29-1
cdr3_nt: TGCAGCGTTGAAGATTCTAACAGGGCGCACGAGCAGTACTTC
cdr3_aa: CSVEDSNRAHEQYF

j_call: TRBJ1-5
d_call: TRBD1
clone_size: -
v_call: TRBV2
cdr3_nt: TGTGCCAGCAGTAAGGGGACAGCTTATAGCAATCAGCCCCAGCATTTT
cdr3_aa: CASSKGTAYSNQPQHF